This T cell receptor (beta chain) derives from a study of T cells in Graves' hyperthyroidism and ophthalmopathy (dated by TCRdb to between 2018 and 2021). In terms of the full investigation: Peripheral blood was sampled at the time of initial diagnosis, prior to any treatment. For training and testing, the 100 patients in the discovery cohort were randomly divided in a 7:3 ratio. Prospective prediction of ophthalmopathy was tested in an independent validation cohort of approximately 18 hyperthyroidism patients and approximately 17 patients who later progressed to ophthalmopathy. The paper reports TCR Vbeta CDR3 sequencing of roughly 140 peripheral blood samples: over 40 ophthalmopathy, fewer than 80 hyperthyroidism and roughly 17 progressor patients. Thyroid tissue and blood T-cell repertoires from about six Graves' hyperthyroidism patients were also compared in the study. Once sampling was done, hyperthyroidism patients were given methimazole at a starting dose of 30 mg daily, whereas ophthalmopathy patients were given high-dose intravenous methylprednisolone. To identify distinguishing TCR V-J signatures, a discovery cohort of 100 or so patients was used, comprising approximately 40 with Graves' ophthalmopathy and 55 to 65 with stable Graves' hyperthyroidism.

Study-wide findings and limitations: No statistical method was used to set the sample size in advance, and investigators knew the group allocation. In cross-validation, a model built on a 13 V-J signature told ophthalmopathy apart from stable hyperthyroidism with over 85% sensitivity and roughly 81% specificity, and in testing the same model reached 80%/75%. In validation, the model predicted progression to ophthalmopathy a median of around 6.5 months before onset, with 70% to 71% sensitivity and 72.22% specificity. Most expanded thyroid clonotypes (frequency above 0.001) were also detected in blood, suggesting blood repertoires may reflect thyroid immune responses.

As to this clonotype: Its antigen remains undetermined. The sample holds no much larger clone one base away, and base qualities are not on file.

The TCR beta CDR3 regions were amplified from RNA transcripts. A first-round RT-PCR of the TCR CDR3 used the HTBI primer set with the Qiagen OneStep RT-PCR kit. A second multiplex PCR round built the libraries, followed by size selection and purification. Libraries were sequenced paired-end with 100 bp reads on an Illumina HiSeq2000. Per the source publication's procedure: Raw data were processed with SOAPnuke, discarding reads with adapters, uncalled bases, mean Phred below 15, or no exact constant-primer or identifier match. High-quality paired reads were merged using COPE v1.2.5, and each unique nucleotide sequence was defined as a clonotype. Clonotypes were aligned to IMGT TRBV, TRBD and TRBJ reference segments using MiTCR v1.1. The analysis included only V-J combinations with a frequency above 0.0001, which together covered 99.2% of the repertoires. The TCS score was defined as the ratio of F50 (clonal expansion) to E x V (chaos), calculated using BLOSUM62-based TCRdist between CDR3 peptides within each V-J. Welch's t-statistics and random forest reduced around 510 V-J features to under 15, which were used in a naive Bayes classifier (R e1071). TCRdb reanalyzed the raw reads on its own, using fastp at Q25 for trimming and MiXCR for clone calling, and kept in-frame beta chains. Entries that share a CDR3 protein sequence are merged under the most common genes and DNA. The V and J calls, along with clone size, are taken from TCRdb and not from the paper's own processing. The sample table lists about 200,000 distinct CDR3 sequences, roughly a sixth of them with a count of one. The ten largest clones add up to approximately 50% of the sample.

Stable Graves' hyperthyroidism was defined as no progression to ophthalmopathy during 18 months of follow-up. Hyperthyroidism patients were newly diagnosed, had a disease duration of under 2 months, and were aged 18 to 65 years. Patients with uncontrolled infections, other autoimmune diseases, pregnancy or lactation were excluded. Diagnoses were established on the basis of clinical symptoms, serum thyroxine and TRAb, thyroid ultrasound, and orbital computed tomography. Ficoll-Paque density gradient centrifugation was used to isolate PBMCs from about 9.4 ml of fresh peripheral blood. Trizol reagent was used to extract total RNA, and RNA quality was then checked on an Agilent 2100 Bioanalyzer. This receptor was identified in a man in his forties or fifties with Graves' hyperthyroidism. The sequencing sample was made of blood.

The nucleotides read TGTGCCAGCAGTTTCAACGGGAACGGAGTCTACGAGCAGTACTTC. Translated, this gives CASSFNGNGVYEQYF. This sequence uses TRBV27 and TRBJ2-7, and the D gene may be TRBD2, 5 bases matching. The germline V gene (reference sequence) supplies CDR1 MNHEY and CDR2 SMNVEV. V sheds 3 bases and J sheds 3 bases, leaving 15 bases between their ends. From its cysteine to its phenylalanine, the CDR3 spans 15 amino acids. Kept here is only the CDR3 DNA, which spans 45 bases and is read in frame from base 1.